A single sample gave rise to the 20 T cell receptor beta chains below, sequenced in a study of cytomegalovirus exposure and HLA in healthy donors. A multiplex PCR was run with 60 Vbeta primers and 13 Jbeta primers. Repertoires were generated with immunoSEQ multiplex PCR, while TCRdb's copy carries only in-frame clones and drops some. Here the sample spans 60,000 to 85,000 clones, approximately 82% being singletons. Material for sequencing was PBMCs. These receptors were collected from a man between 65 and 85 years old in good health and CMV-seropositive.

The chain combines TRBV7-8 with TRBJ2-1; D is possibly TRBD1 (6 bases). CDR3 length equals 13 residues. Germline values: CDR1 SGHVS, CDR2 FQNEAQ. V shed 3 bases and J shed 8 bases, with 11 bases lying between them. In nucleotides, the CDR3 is TGTGCCAGCAGCTTCAGGGGCAGAGATGAGCAGTTCTTC. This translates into CASSFRGRDEQFF. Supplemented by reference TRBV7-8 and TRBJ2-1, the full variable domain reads GAGVSQSPRYKVAKRGQDVALRCDPISGHVSLFWYQQALGQGPEFLTYFQNEAQLDKSGLPSDRFFAERPEGSVSTLKIQRTQQEDSAVYLCASSFRGRDEQFFGPGTRLTVL.

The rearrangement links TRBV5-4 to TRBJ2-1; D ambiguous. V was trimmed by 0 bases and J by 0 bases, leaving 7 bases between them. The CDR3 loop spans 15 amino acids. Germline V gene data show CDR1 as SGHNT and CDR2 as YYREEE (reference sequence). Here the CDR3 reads CASSLDPNSYNEQFF. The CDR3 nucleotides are TGTGCCAGCAGCTTGGACCCTAACTCCTACAATGAGCAGTTCTTC.

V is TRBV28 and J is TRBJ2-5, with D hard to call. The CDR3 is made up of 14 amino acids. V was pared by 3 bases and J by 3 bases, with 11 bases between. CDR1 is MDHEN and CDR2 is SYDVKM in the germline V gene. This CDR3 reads CASSLGGLEETQYF. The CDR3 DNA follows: TGTGCCAGCAGTTTGGGTGGGCTTGAAGAGACCCAGTACTTC. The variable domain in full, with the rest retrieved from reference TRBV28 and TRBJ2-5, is DVKVTQSSRYLVKRTGEKVFLECVQDMDHENMFWYRQDPGLGLRLIYFSYDVKMKEKGDIPEGYSVSREKKERFSLILESASTNQTSMYLCASSLGGLEETQYFGPGTRLLVL.

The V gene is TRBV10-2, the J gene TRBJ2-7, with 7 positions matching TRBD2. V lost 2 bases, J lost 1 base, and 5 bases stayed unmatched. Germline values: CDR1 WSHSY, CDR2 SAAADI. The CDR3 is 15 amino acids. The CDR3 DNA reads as TGCGCCAGCAGTGAGCCACCCGGGGGGTCCTACGAGCAGTACTTC. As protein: CASSEPPGGSYEQYF.

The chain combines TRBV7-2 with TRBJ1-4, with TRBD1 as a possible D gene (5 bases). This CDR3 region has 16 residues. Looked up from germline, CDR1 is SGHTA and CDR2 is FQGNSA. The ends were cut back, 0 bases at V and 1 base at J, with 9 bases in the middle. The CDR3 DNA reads TGTGCCAGCAGCTTAGCGGGGCAGGGAACTAATGAAAAACTGTTTTTT. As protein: CASSLAGQGTNEKLFF.

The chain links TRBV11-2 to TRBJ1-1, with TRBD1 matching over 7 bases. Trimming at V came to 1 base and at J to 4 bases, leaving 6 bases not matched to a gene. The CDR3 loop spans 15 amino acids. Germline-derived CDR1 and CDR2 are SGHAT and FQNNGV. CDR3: CASSLGTGWRTEAFF. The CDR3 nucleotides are TGTGCCAGCAGCTTAGGGACAGGTTGGCGCACTGAAGCTTTCTTT.

CDR3 bases: TGTGCCAGCAGTTATTCGGAGGGGGCGGTAGGGGGCTACACCTTC. Translated, it gives CASSYSEGAVGGYTF. This sequence joins TRBV6-6 and TRBJ1-2; TRBD1 agrees at 7 bases. V lost 3 bases and J lost 8; bases outside the gene matches: 12. From germline, CDR1 is MNHNY and CDR2 SVGAGI (reference sequence). The length of the CDR3 is 15 residues.

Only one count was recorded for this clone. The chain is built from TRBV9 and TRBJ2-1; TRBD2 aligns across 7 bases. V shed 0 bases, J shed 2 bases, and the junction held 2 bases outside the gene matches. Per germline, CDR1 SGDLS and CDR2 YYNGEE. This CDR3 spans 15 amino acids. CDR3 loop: CASSVDGRTYNEQFF. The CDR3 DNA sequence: TGTGCCAGCAGCGTAGACGGGAGGACCTACAATGAGCAGTTCTTC.

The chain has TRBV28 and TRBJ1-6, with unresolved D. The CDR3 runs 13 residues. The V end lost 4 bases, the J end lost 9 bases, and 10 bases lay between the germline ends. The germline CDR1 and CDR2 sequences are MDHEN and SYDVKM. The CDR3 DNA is TGTGCCAGCAGTTACTCAGGTGGTTCACCCCTCCACTTT. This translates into CASSYSGGSPLHF.

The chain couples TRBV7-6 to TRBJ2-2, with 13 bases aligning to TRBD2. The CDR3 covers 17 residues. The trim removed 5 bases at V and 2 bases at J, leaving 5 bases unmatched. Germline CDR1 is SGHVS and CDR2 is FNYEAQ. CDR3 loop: CASSPLAGGLNTGELFF. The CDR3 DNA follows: TGTGCCAGCAGCCCACTAGCGGGGGGGCTCAACACCGGGGAGCTGTTTTTT. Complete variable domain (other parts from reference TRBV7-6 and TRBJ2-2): GAGVSQSPRYKVTKRGQDVALRCDPISGHVSLYWYRQALGQGPEFLTYFNYEAQQDKSGLPNDRFSAERPEGSISTLTIQRTEQRDSAMYRCASSPLAGGLNTGELFFGEGSRLTVL.

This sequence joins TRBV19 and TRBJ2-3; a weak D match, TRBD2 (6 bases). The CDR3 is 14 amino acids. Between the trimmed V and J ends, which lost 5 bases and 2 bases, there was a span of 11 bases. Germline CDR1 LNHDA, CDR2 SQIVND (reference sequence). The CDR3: CASSPRGFTDTQYF. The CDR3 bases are TGTGCCAGTAGTCCTCGGGGGTTCACAGATACGCAGTATTTT.

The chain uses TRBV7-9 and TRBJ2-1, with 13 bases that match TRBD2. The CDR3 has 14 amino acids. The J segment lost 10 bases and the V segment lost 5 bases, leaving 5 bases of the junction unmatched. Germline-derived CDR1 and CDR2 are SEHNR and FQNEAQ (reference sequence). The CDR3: CASSAGTSGVEQFF. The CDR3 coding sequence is TGTGCCAGCAGCGCGGGGACTAGCGGGGTAGAGCAGTTCTTC.

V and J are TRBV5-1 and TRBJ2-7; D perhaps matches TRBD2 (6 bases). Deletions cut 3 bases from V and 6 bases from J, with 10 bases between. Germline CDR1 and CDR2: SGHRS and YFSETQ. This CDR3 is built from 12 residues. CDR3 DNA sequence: TGCGCCAGCAGCTGGGGGGACGGCGAGCAGTACTTC. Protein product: CASSWGDGEQYF.

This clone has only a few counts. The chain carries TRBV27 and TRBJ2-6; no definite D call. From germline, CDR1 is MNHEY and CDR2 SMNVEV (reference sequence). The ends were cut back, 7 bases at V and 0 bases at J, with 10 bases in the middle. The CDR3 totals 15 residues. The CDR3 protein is CASTPLPSGANVLTF. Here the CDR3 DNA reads TGTGCCAGCACCCCTCTCCCCTCTGGGGCCAACGTCCTGACTTTC.

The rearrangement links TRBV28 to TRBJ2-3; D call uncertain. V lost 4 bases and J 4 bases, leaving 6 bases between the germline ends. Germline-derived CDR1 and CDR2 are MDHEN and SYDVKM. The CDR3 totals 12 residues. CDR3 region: CASSSDADTQYF. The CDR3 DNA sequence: TGTGCCAGCAGTTCAGATGCAGATACGCAGTATTTT.

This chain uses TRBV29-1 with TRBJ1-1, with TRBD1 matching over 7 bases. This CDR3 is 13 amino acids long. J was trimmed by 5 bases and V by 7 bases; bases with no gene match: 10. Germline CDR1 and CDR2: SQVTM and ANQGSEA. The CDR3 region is CSARTGEGTEAFF. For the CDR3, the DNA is TGCAGCGCTCGGACAGGCGAGGGGACTGAAGCTTTCTTT.

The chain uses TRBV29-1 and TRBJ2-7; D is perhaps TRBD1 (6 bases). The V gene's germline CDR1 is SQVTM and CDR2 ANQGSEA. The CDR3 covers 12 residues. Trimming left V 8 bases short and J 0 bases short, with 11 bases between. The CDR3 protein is CSTRDNSYEQYF. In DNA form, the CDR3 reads TGCAGCACCCGGGACAACTCCTACGAGCAGTACTTC.

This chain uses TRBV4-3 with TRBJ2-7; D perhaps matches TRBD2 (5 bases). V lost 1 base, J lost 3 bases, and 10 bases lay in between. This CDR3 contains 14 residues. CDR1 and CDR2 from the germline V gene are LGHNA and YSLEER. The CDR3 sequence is CASSQALAGYEQYF. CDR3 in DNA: TGCGCCAGCAGCCAAGCTCTGGCGGGCTACGAGCAGTACTTC.

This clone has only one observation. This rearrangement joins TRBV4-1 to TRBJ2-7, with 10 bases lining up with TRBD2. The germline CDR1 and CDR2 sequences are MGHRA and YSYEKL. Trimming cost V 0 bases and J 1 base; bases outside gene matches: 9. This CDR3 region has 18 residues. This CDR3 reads CASSQETSGPTRSYEQYF. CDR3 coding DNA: TGCGCCAGCAGCCAAGAGACTAGCGGGCCAACCAGATCCTACGAGCAGTACTTC.

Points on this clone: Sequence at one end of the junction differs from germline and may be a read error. The CDR3 DNA reads as TGTGTCAGCTTCCTTGCTGGGGACAGATTAGGGAATCAGCCCCAGCATTTT. It specifies CVSFLAGDRLGNQPQHF. The V call is TRBV28, the J call TRBJ1-5; 7 bases are a match to TRBD1. This CDR3 is built from 17 residues. Germline lookup yields CDR1 MDHEN and CDR2 SYDVKM.